The present T cell receptor (beta chain) was sequenced within a study of T cells generated in artificial thymic organoids. The study's findings and limits: Organoid-derived CD8 T cells had diversity comparable to thymic and blood naive cells.

Human HSPCs were combined with MS5 stroma expressing human DLL1. Organoids were seeded with FACS-purified CD34+CD3- stem and progenitor cells depleted of residual T cells. B27, FLT3L, IL-7 and ascorbic acid supplemented the serum-free organoid medium. Sorted CD3+TCRalphabeta+CD8 single positive cells from organoids and thymus were used for RNA. Details on this clonotype: The antigen remains unidentified.

V was clipped by 2 bases and J by 10 bases; unmatched bases: 5. Germline V lookup: CDR1 MGHRA, CDR2 YSYEKL. CDR3 length: 13 amino acids. Reverse primers in the TRAC or TRBC constant regions drove separate semi-nested PCRs for TCRalpha and TCRbeta. TCRdb used MiXCR to reprocess the 5' RACE reads, holding one entry per CDR3 protein. The sample holds 7,500 to 9,000 distinct CDR3 sequences, approximately 24% seen once. This chain joins TRBV4-1 and TRBJ2-5; 9 nucleotides agree with TRBD1. The origin of this receptor is a human donor who gave cord blood stem cells for thymic organoid culture, a cardiac surgery patient who gave postnatal thymus, or a blood donor (not recorded which). The source material was naive CD8+ T cells grown in artificial thymic organoids from cord blood stem and progenitor cells. Subset described: CD3+TCRalphabeta+CD8SP T cells; for blood, CD45RO-CCR7+ naive CD8+ T cells. This CDR3 reads CASSQRQGGNQYF. The CDR3, as DNA: TGCGCCAGCAGCCAACGACAGGGGGGAAACCAGTACTTC.